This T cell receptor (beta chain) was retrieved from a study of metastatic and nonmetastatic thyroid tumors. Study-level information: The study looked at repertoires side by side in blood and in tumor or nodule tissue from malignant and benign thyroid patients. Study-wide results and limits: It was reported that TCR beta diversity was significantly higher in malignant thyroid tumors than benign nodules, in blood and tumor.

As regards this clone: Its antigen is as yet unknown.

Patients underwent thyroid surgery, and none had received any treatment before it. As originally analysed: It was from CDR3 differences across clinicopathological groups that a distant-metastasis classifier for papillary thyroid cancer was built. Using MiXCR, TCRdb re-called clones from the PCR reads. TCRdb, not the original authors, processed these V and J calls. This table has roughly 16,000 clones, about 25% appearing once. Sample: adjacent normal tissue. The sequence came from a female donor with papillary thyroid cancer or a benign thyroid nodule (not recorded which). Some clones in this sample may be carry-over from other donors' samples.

DNA of the CDR3: TGCAGTGCTAGATCGACCGGGACAACGACAAGGGAGCAGTACTTC. This codes for CSARSTGTTTREQYF. The V gene is TRBV20-1, the J gene TRBJ2-7, with D possibly being TRBD1 (6 bases). The V end lost 2 bases, the J end lost 7 bases, and 21 bases lay between the germline ends. The germline gives CDR1 DFQATT, CDR2 SNEGSKA (reference sequence). The CDR3 extends over 15 amino acids.